The clone carrying this T cell receptor beta chain was picked up a small number of times. Its target is unknown. In germline, CDR1 is SGHTA, CDR2 FQGNSA. There are 14 residues in the CDR3. Between the trimmed V and J ends, which lost 4 bases and 1 base, there was a span of 11 bases. The TCR cDNA carried a universal primer site and UMIs from 5'RACE template switching. Via MiXCR, TCRdb re-called the 5' RACE reads, giving one row per CDR3 protein. Of around 140,000 distinct CDR3 sequences listed, 7.7% are singletons. This entry comes from a study of T cells after yellow fever vaccination. Overall study results and limits: FACS-sorted repertoires could contain abundant clonotypes contaminating from the bulk population. Compared with primary, the secondary response was weaker and peaked at day 5, not 15. In post-booster samples, most primary-vaccination clones reappeared (about 95% CD4, 88% CD8).

The genes are TRBV7-2 and TRBJ2-7, with TRBD2 as a possible D gene (5 bases). This specimen was CD4+ T cells sorted from PBMCs, taken 5 days after the yellow fever booster vaccination. The TCR comes from a man between 25 and 39 years old who received the YFV17D yellow fever vaccine. CDR3 in amino acids: CASSSGRTSYEQYF. In DNA, the CDR3 is TGTGCCAGCAGCTCTGGCAGGACTTCCTACGAGCAGTACTTC.